The present TCR beta chain was sequenced within a study of regulatory T cells in long-lasting Graves disease. General study findings and limits: It was in persistent disease that TRBV28, TRBJ1-2 and TRBJ2-5 were favored.

This clonotype has ten or more counts. The antigen is undetermined. Time point denoted: newly diagnosed GD, antithyroid drugs for less than 3 months. There was RNA extracted from PBMCs, and the TCR library was made from it. Libraries of TCR beta came from iRepertoire HTBI primers plus Arm-PCR of CDR3 regions. TCRdb itself ran the multiplex PCR reads through MiXCR, one entry per CDR3 protein. This table has around 500,000 distinct CDR3 sequences, 15% to 20% appearing once. The CDR3 runs 14 residues. Germline V gene data show CDR1 as LGHDT and CDR2 as YNNKEL (reference sequence). V was pared by 0 bases and J by 8 bases, with 13 bases between. These data were also reused for a study on T cells in Graves' hyperthyroidism and ophthalmopathy. That work contributes: A first-round RT-PCR of the TCR CDR3 used the HTBI primer set. A model using 13 V-J features told ophthalmopathy apart from stable hyperthyroidism.

The sequence was collected from a middle-aged woman with Graves disease. Sequenced material: peripheral blood mononuclear cells (PBMCs), taken at new diagnosis, from a patient treated with antithyroid drugs. The rearrangement joins TRBV3-1 to TRBJ1-2; D is unresolved. The CDR3 nucleotides are TGTGCCAGCAGCCAAGAGGGTTTATGGGGAGGCTACACCTTC. It yields the protein CASSQEGLWGGYTF. The variable domain in full, completed from reference TRBV3-1 and TRBJ1-2, reads DTAVSQTPKYLVTQMGNDKSIKCEQNLGHDTMYWYKQDSKKFLKIMFSYNNKELIINETVPNRFSPKSPDKAHLNLHINSLELGDSAVYFCASSQEGLWGGYTFGSGTRLTVV.